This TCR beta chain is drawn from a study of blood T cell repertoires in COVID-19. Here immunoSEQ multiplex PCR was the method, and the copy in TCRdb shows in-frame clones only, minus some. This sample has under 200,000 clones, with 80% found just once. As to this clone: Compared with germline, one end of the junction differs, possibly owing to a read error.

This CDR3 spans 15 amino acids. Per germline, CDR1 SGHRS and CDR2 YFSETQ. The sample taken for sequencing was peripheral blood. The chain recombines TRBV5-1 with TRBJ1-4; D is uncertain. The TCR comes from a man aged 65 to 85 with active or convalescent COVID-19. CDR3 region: CVSSLDGRSNEKLFF. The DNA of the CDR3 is TGCGTCAGCAGCTTGGATGGCAGGTCTAATGAAAAACTGTTTTTT.